The entry that follows covers one T cell receptor (beta chain) sequence. Its antigen is still unknown. Base-call qualities are not available, and no considerably larger clone is one nucleotide away. This specimen comes from a study of CD8 T cells in Susac syndrome (dated by TCRdb to the late 2010s). Concerning the study at large: Repertoire sequencing was used to test whether CD8+ T cell activation and differentiation in Susac syndrome was antigen driven.

Results and caveats for the whole study, not just this receptor: The number of individuals in the TCR sequencing and HLA analysis was acknowledged as relatively small.

RNA was extracted using the RNeasy kit, and about 0.5 to 1 ug of the RNA was reverse transcribed with random hexamers. The immunoSEQ multiplex PCR assay, which covers 54 Vbeta and 13 Jbeta segments, was used to amplify TCR beta CDR3 regions. PCR amplification bias was corrected by using a synthetic template baseline for primer optimization and computational correction. On the authors' methods: Only productive sequences were kept, with reads annotated to V, D and J genes according to IMGT and analyzed in immunoSEQ Analyzer. Clonality was calculated as one minus the Shannon entropy normalized by log2 of the number of productive unique sequences. For each patient and control, public and private clones were evaluated among the 100 most prevalent clones. Susac-specific clones were defined as absent from healthy and MS cohorts, 1052 published viral clones and other ImmuneACCESS disease sequences. TCRdb trimmed public reads at Q25 via fastp, called clones via MiXCR and kept in-frame beta chains. A single entry per CDR3 protein holds the most common genes and DNA from its merged rows. The V and J calls come from TCRdb's annotation, not from the publication. Recorded for this sample are around 230,000 distinct CDR3 sequences; 95% of them occurred a single time. The ten largest account for 0.085% to 0.095% of the sample.

High-throughput TCR beta sequencing profiled peripheral blood CD8+ and CD4+ T cells from healthy donors, Susac syndrome patients and multiple sclerosis patients. Multiple sclerosis controls were treatment-naive patients with stable or active relapsing-remitting disease fulfilling revised McDonald criteria. Bulk CD8+ and CD4+ T cells were purified magnetically by negative isolation, whereas CD8+ TEMRA cells were enriched by FACS. Blood was drawn into EDTA tubes, processed within 24 hours, and PBMCs were isolated by density gradient centrifugation. PBMCs intended for TCR sequencing were cryopreserved in liquid nitrogen and thawed later in a water bath at 37 degrees C. The sorted or isolated CD4+, CD8+ and CD8+ TEMRA cells reached a purity of at least 90%. Sequencing was performed on CD4+ T cells from PBMCs. The clonotype comes from a human donor with multiple sclerosis.

The CDR3 protein sequence reads: CASSRPPMNTEAFF. The nucleotide sequence reads TGTGCCAGCAGCCGACCCCCCATGAACACTGAAGCTTTCTTT. The chain employs TRBV12-3 or TRBV12-4 and TRBJ1-1; the D segment cannot be called with confidence. V sheds 6 bases and J sheds 0 bases, leaving 11 bases between their ends. From its cysteine to its phenylalanine, the CDR3 spans 14 amino acids. Kept here is only the CDR3 DNA, which spans 42 bases and is read in frame from base 1.